Each of the 26 T cell receptor beta chains below was sequenced from the same sample in a study of blood T cell repertoires in COVID-19. Clones were sequenced by immunoSEQ multiplex PCR, and TCRdb holds only the in-frame ones, with some missing. The top ten clones hold 3% to 4% of a sample with about 160,000 clones, roughly 85% of them seen once. The sample consisted of peripheral blood. The receptors here all came from a human donor with acute or convalescent COVID-19. The donor label of this sample is uncertain.

The CDR3 protein is CASSPQGFYGYTF. The CDR3 bases are TGTGCCAGTAGTCCACAGGGTTTCTATGGCTACACCTTC. The J gene is TRBJ1-2, the V gene TRBV19, with D possibly being TRBD1 (6 bases). The CDR3 contains 13 residues. Trimming took off 5 bases at V and 4 bases at J, with 11 bases between the two ends. The germline V gene encodes CDR1 LNHDA and CDR2 SQIVND (reference sequence). The complete variable domain, with remaining parts taken from reference TRBV19 and TRBJ1-2, reads DGGITQSPKYLFRKEGQNVTLSCEQNLNHDAMYWYRQDPGQGLRLIYYSQIVNDFQKGDIAEGYSVSREKKESFPLTVTSAQKNPTAFYLCASSPQGFYGYTFGSGTRLTVV.

The V call is TRBV11-1, the J call TRBJ1-3; D not certain. V lost 8 bases and J 0 bases, leaving 2 bases between the germline ends. Germline values: CDR1 SGHAT, CDR2 FQDESV (reference sequence). CDR3 length: 11 residues. The chain's CDR3 is CASRSGNTIYF. In DNA form, the CDR3 reads TGTGCCAGCCGCTCTGGAAACACCATATATTTT.

The J gene is TRBJ1-2, the V gene TRBV11-3; 8 bases align to TRBD1. The CDR3 is 16 amino acids. The V gene's germline CDR1 is SGHNT and CDR2 YENEEA. V lost 4 bases to trimming and J lost 2 bases; unmatched junction nucleotides: 9. The DNA of the CDR3 is TGTGCCAGCAGCTCGAGGGGGACAGGCGAAAACTATGGCTACACCTTC. Residues: CASSSRGTGENYGYTF.

The chain recombines TRBV5-1 with TRBJ2-1; 9 bases fit TRBD2. CDR1 is SGHRS, CDR2 YFSETQ, per germline. This CDR3 is built from 17 residues. The V gene end was trimmed by 0 bases and the J gene end by 4 bases; junction bases not matched to a gene: 8. CDR3 nucleotide sequence: TGCGCCAGCAGCTTGGGGGTAGCGGGGGTTCAGTACAATGAGCAGTTCTTC. It encodes CASSLGVAGVQYNEQFF.

This chain links TRBV6-6 with TRBJ2-7, with 7 bases identical to TRBD2. Germline V CDR1 and CDR2: MNHNY, SVGAGI (reference sequence). The CDR3 loop spans 14 amino acids. Germline trimming cut 0 bases from V and 4 bases from J; bases unmatched to any gene: 3. CDR3 sequence reads: CASSYSGGGYEQYF. The CDR3 DNA sequence: TGTGCCAGCAGTTACTCGGGGGGGGGTTACGAGCAGTACTTC.

This chain uses TRBV2 with TRBJ1-1; TRBD1 aligns across 8 bases. J gave up 7 bases and V 8 bases, and 12 bases lay outside the gene matches. This CDR3 has 14 residues. Germline V gives CDR1 SNHLY, CDR2 FYNNEI. CDR3 residues: CASGNPGQVFEAFF. The CDR3 DNA sequence: TGTGCCAGCGGTAACCCGGGACAGGTGTTTGAAGCTTTCTTT.

This clone appeared once. V is TRBV9 and J is TRBJ2-1, with D unclear. V lost 1 base and J lost 9, with 20 bases in between. The germline V gene has CDR1 SGDLS and CDR2 YYNGEE. This CDR3 spans 16 amino acids. CDR3 in amino acids: CASSVKFGLTQSEQFF. CDR3 sequence (DNA): TGTGCCAGCAGCGTAAAGTTCGGCCTGACTCAAAGTGAGCAGTTCTTC.

The V call is TRBV19, the J call TRBJ1-1; D not resolved. The CDR3 is 13 residues long. V was pared by 6 bases and J by 0 bases, with 8 bases between. Germline assignment: CDR1 LNHDA and CDR2 SQIVND (reference sequence). The CDR3 here is CASSPTVNTEAFF. In DNA form, the CDR3 reads TGTGCCAGTAGCCCCACGGTGAACACTGAAGCTTTCTTT.

The gene calls are TRBV6-1 and TRBJ1-1; D may be TRBD1 (6 bases). This CDR3 is 12 amino acids long. Trimming took off 6 bases at V and 9 bases at J, with 14 bases between the two ends. Germline-derived CDR1 and CDR2 are MNHNS and SASEGT. The CDR3 region is CASRLDRSKAFF. The CDR3 DNA is TGTGCCAGCAGGCTGGACAGAAGTAAAGCTTTCTTT.

The chain uses TRBV1 and TRBJ1-2. TRBV1 is flagged as a pseudogene. This CDR3 spans 13 amino acids. This CDR3 reads CTSSRTSNYGYTF. In nucleotides, the CDR3 is TGCACCAGCAGCCGAACGAGCAACTATGGCTACACCTTC.

The chain combines TRBV11-2 with TRBJ1-1, with D possibly TRBD1 on 6 matching bases. This CDR3 has 13 amino acids. Germline CDR1 SGHAT, CDR2 FQNNGV. V was pared by 5 bases and J by 3 bases, with 10 bases between. The CDR3 nucleotides are TGTGCCAGCAGCACAGGGATGTACACTGAAGCTTTCTTT. Protein product: CASSTGMYTEAFF. The whole variable domain, remainder taken from reference TRBV11-2 and TRBJ1-1, is EAGVAQSPRYKIIEKRQSVAFWCNPISGHATLYWYQQILGQGPKLLIQFQNNGVVDDSQLPKDRFSAERLKGVDSTLKIQPAKLEDSAVYLCASSTGMYTEAFFGQGTRLTVV.

This sequence joins TRBV5-5 and TRBJ1-1, with D tentatively TRBD1 (5 bases). CDR1 is SGHKS, CDR2 YYEKEE, per germline (reference sequence). The CDR3 consists of 13 residues. Deletions cut 3 bases from V and 10 bases from J, with 16 bases between. The CDR3 protein is CASSSRGSDLAFF. In DNA, the CDR3 is TGTGCCAGCAGCTCCCGGGGGTCAGATTTAGCTTTCTTT.

This clone came up a few times. This rearrangement joins TRBV5-1 to TRBJ1-2; 11 nucleotides match TRBD1. The CDR3 sequence is 15 residues long. J gave up 8 bases and V 4 bases, and 10 bases lay outside the gene matches. Germline CDR1 SGHRS, CDR2 YFSETQ. The CDR3: CASSPGQGAAWGYTF. The CDR3 coding sequence is TGCGCCAGCAGCCCTGGACAGGGGGCGGCGTGGGGCTACACCTTC.

The chain uses TRBV19 and TRBJ1-3, with 8 nucleotides matching TRBD1. CDR1 LNHDA and CDR2 SQIVND come from the germline V gene (reference sequence). V lost 5 bases and J lost 0; bases outside the gene matches: 18. The CDR3 contains 20 residues. CDR3 sequence: CASSPSHLRTGFLSGNTIYF. The CDR3 region has the DNA TGTGCCAGTAGTCCTTCACACTTGAGGACAGGGTTTCTCTCTGGAAACACCATATATTTT.

The genes are TRBV30 and TRBJ2-1, with TRBD2 matching over 9 bases. The ends lost 2 bases at V and 7 bases at J; junction bases unmatched: 15. The CDR3 is 17 residues long. Germline V gives CDR1 GTSNPN, CDR2 SVGIG (reference sequence). The CDR3 nucleotides are TGTGCCTGGAGTCCTTCTAGCGGGGTTAAGATCACAAATGAGCAGTTCTTC. Amino acid sequence: CAWSPSSGVKITNEQFF.

The DNA of the CDR3 is TGCGCCAGCAGTGACCCTCGGACAGGGGGCACAGATACGCAGTATTTT. Its protein product is CASSDPRTGGTDTQYF. The J gene is TRBJ2-3, the V gene TRBV10-2; 9 nucleotides line up with TRBD1. Germline loops: CDR1 WSHSY, CDR2 SAAADI. The CDR3 covers 16 residues. V dropped 3 bases and J dropped 1; count of bases not matched to a gene: 5.

The chain employs TRBV19 and TRBJ2-7, with 15 positions matching TRBD2. This CDR3 is 17 amino acids long. V trimming: 4 bases; J trimming: 4 bases; junction bases outside the gene matches: 8. Germline loops: CDR1 LNHDA, CDR2 SQIVND (reference sequence). CDR3 protein: CASSTAGLAGGRYEQYF. The CDR3 bases are TGTGCCAGTAGTACAGCGGGACTAGCGGGGGGCCGGTACGAGCAGTACTTC.

V is TRBV4-3 and J is TRBJ2-3, with TRBD2 matching 11 bases. The length of the CDR3 is 16 residues. CDR1 and CDR2 (germline): LGHNA, YSLEER. With V trimmed by 3 bases and J by 4 bases, 6 bases remained unmatched. The CDR3 DNA reads TGCGCCAGCAGCCAGGATAGCGGGGGGGCCCCAGATACGCAGTATTTT. Protein sequence: CASSQDSGGAPDTQYF.

The chain couples TRBV24-1 to TRBJ1-1; D call uncertain. The germline V gene encodes CDR1 KGHDR and CDR2 SFDVKD. V gave up 4 bases and J gave up 2 bases, with 4 bases separating them. This CDR3 spans 12 amino acids. CDR3: CATSDRNTEAFF. The CDR3, as DNA: TGTGCCACCAGTGACCGTAACACTGAAGCTTTCTTT.

This clone turned up a few times. The gene calls are TRBV10-1 and TRBJ1-1; D is unclear. Germline V lookup: CDR1 WNHNN, CDR2 SYGVQD (reference sequence). The CDR3 has 14 amino acids. Between the trimmed V and J ends, which lost 3 bases and 1 base, there was a span of 9 bases. CDR3 coding DNA: TGCGCCAGCAGTGACTTCGGGAGGAACACTGAAGCTTTCTTT. This codes for CASSDFGRNTEAFF.

The chain is built from TRBV2 and TRBJ2-2; 11 bases agree with TRBD1. Unmatched junction bases numbered 6, after V lost 7 bases and J lost 5 bases. Per germline, CDR1 SNHLY and CDR2 FYNNEI. The CDR3 totals 15 residues. DNA for the CDR3: TGTGCCAGCAAGGGACAGGGGGTAGGGACCGGGGAGCTGTTTTTT. Its protein product is CASKGQGVGTGELFF. The full variable domain, its missing parts supplied by reference TRBV2 and TRBJ2-2, is EPEVTQTPSHQVTQMGQEVILRCVPISNHLYFYWYRQILGQKVEFLVSFYNNEISEKSEIFDDQFSVERPDGSNFTLKIRSTKLEDSAMYFCASKGQGVGTGELFFGEGSRLTVL.

The CDR3 nucleotides read TGTGCCCTCCGGAGGGGTGGAAACACCATATATTTT. This translates into CALRRGGNTIYF. The chain recombines TRBV10-3 with TRBJ1-3; D is possibly TRBD1 (5 bases). Germline assignment: CDR1 ENHRY and CDR2 SYGVKD. The V and J ends lost 11 bases and 3 bases respectively, with 11 bases between them. The length of the CDR3 is 12 residues.

The rearrangement links TRBV7-9 to TRBJ1-2; unclear D gene. The V and J ends lost 5 bases and 5 bases respectively, with 9 bases between them. Germline V gene lookup returns CDR1 SEHNR and CDR2 FQNEAQ (reference sequence). The CDR3 is made up of 12 amino acids. CDR3 sequence: CASSLGLYGYTF. DNA for the CDR3: TGTGCCAGCAGCCTCGGACTATATGGCTACACCTTC.

V gene TRBV5-4 combines with J gene TRBJ2-7, with unresolved D. The CDR3 is made up of 12 amino acids. Trimming removed 3 bases from V and 0 bases from J, with 4 bases in between. Germline loops: CDR1 SGHNT, CDR2 YYREEE (reference sequence). CDR3 loop: CASSSSSYEQYF. The DNA for the CDR3 is TGTGCCAGCAGCTCGAGCTCCTACGAGCAGTACTTC.

This chain joins TRBV30 and TRBJ1-6, with TRBD1 identical over 7 bases. CDR3 size: 14 residues. Trimming at V came to 5 bases and at J to 7 bases, leaving 8 bases not matched to a gene. Germline V gives CDR1 GTSNPN, CDR2 SVGIG (reference sequence). The CDR3 coding sequence is TGTGCCTGGGACAGGGTGGTTGGAAATTCACCCCTCCACTTT. As protein: CAWDRVVGNSPLHF. Full variable domain (missing parts from reference TRBV30 and TRBJ1-6): SQTIHQWPATLVQPVGSPLSLECTVEGTSNPNLYWYRQAAGRGLQLLFYSVGIGQISSEVPQNLSASRPQDRQFILSSKKLLLSDSGFYLCAWDRVVGNSPLHFGNGTRLTVT.

The CDR3 nucleotides read TGTGCCAGCAGTTTGGACAGGGCCTTGGGTAACACCATATATTTT. Encoded protein: CASSLDRALGNTIYF. The rearrangement joins TRBV6-2 or TRBV6-3 to TRBJ1-3; TRBD1 agrees at 8 bases. This CDR3 region has 15 residues. Trimming cost V 4 bases and J 7 bases; bases outside gene matches: 9. Per germline, CDR1 MNHEY and CDR2 SVGEGT.